The 17 T cell receptor beta chains listed next were all sequenced from one sample in a study of blood T cell repertoires in COVID-19. Data came from immunoSEQ multiplex PCR; TCRdb stores just in-frame clones and leaves some out. Counted here are roughly 160,000 clones, more than 85% occurring once; the ten biggest clones make up just over 2.5%. Sample: peripheral blood. The receptors were sampled from a woman of 80 years or more with COVID-19, enrolled during active disease.

V gene TRBV28 combines with J gene TRBJ2-1; 7 bases are a match to TRBD2. CDR3 length: 17 residues. Trimming took 8 bases from V and 6 from J; bases not matched to a gene: 19. The germline V gene encodes CDR1 MDHEN and CDR2 SYDVKM. The CDR3 DNA follows: TGTGCCAGCCACCAGGTAGCGGGCTCAAATCGGGCCAATGAGCAGTTCTTC. Its translation: CASHQVAGSNRANEQFF. Full variable domain (outside the CDR3, taken from reference TRBV28 and TRBJ2-1): DVKVTQSSRYLVKRTGEKVFLECVQDMDHENMFWYRQDPGLGLRLIYFSYDVKMKEKGDIPEGYSVSREKKERFSLILESASTNQTSMYLCASHQVAGSNRANEQFFGPGTRLTVL.

The rearrangement joins TRBV7-2 to TRBJ1-3, with D maybe TRBD1 (6 bases). Germline V CDR1 and CDR2: SGHTA, FQGNSA. V was shortened by 6 bases and J by 4 bases, with 19 bases between the two germline ends. The CDR3 is 16 amino acids. This CDR3 reads CASSFIPGQFGNTIYF. In DNA form, the CDR3 reads TGTGCCAGCAGTTTTATCCCCGGACAGTTCGGAAACACCATATATTTT.

V usage is TRBV29-1 and J usage is TRBJ1-4; 8 bases are shared with TRBD1. The CDR3 runs to 13 residues. Germline V gives CDR1 SQVTM, CDR2 ANQGSEA. The junction had 5 bases not matched to a gene; V was cut back by 7 bases and J by 4 bases. Written as DNA, the CDR3 is TGCAGCGCTGGGACAGGCTTTAATGAAAAACTGTTTTTT. As protein: CSAGTGFNEKLFF.

The chain links TRBV7-2 to TRBJ2-6; 10 nucleotides agree with TRBD2. The junction had 6 bases not matched to a gene; V was cut back by 1 base and J by 3 bases. The CDR3 is 18 residues long. Germline-derived CDR1 and CDR2 are SGHTA and FQGNSA. This chain's CDR3 is CASSLGLAGVLGANVLTF. The CDR3, as DNA: TGTGCCAGCAGCTTAGGCCTAGCGGGAGTACTTGGGGCCAACGTCCTGACTTTC. The variable domain in full, with the rest retrieved from reference TRBV7-2 and TRBJ2-6, is GAGVSQSPSNKVTEKGKDVELRCDPISGHTALYWYRQSLGQGLEFLIYFQGNSAPDKSGLPSDRFSAERTGGSVSTLTIQRTQQEDSAVYLCASSLGLAGVLGANVLTFGAGSRLTVL.

This chain joins TRBV11-2 and TRBJ1-2; D is unclear. The CDR3 covers 13 residues. The germline V gene has CDR1 SGHAT and CDR2 FQNNGV. V was clipped by 5 bases and J by 2 bases, with 9 bases between them. The CDR3 coding sequence is TGTGCCAGCAGCCCAGGCCAGAACTATGGCTACACCTTC. Protein: CASSPGQNYGYTF.

J is TRBJ1-2 and V is TRBV7-6, with 10 bases identical to TRBD1. Per germline, CDR1 SGHVS and CDR2 FNYEAQ. The CDR3 sequence is 19 residues long. V gave up 5 bases and J gave up 1 base; unmatched junction bases: 16. The CDR3 here is CASSRYSGDRGEYNYGYTF. The DNA of the CDR3 is TGTGCCAGCAGCCGCTATAGTGGGGACAGGGGAGAGTATAACTATGGCTACACCTTC.

This clone was detected only once. The V and J genes are TRBV18 and TRBJ2-3; 7 bases are a match to TRBD1. The CDR3 has 15 residues. Germline lookup yields CDR1 KGHSH and CDR2 LQKENI. The trim removed 2 bases at V and 0 bases at J, leaving 2 bases unmatched. CDR3: CASSPSGGSTDTQYF. The CDR3 coding sequence is TGTGCCAGCTCACCATCAGGGGGTAGCACAGATACGCAGTATTTT.

The rearrangement links TRBV14 to TRBJ1-1; D gene ambiguous. Deletions cut 2 bases from V and 0 bases from J, with 13 bases between. The germline V gene has CDR1 SGHDN and CDR2 FVKESK. This CDR3 spans 16 amino acids. CDR3 in DNA: TGTGCCAGCAGCCAATTATCAGGAGGCATGAACACTGAAGCTTTCTTT. This translates into CASSQLSGGMNTEAFF.

The rearrangement links TRBV6-5 to TRBJ2-7; D ambiguous. CDR3 length equals 11 residues. V lost 7 bases to trimming and J lost 0 bases, with 4 bases between them. Per the germline V gene, CDR1 is MNHEY and CDR2 is SVGAGI. The CDR3 reads CASKLSYEQYF. The CDR3 coding sequence is TGTGCCAGCAAGCTCTCCTACGAGCAGTACTTC.

The gene calls are TRBV28 and TRBJ1-2, with 9 bases fitting TRBD1. The V gene's germline CDR1 is MDHEN and CDR2 SYDVKM. This CDR3 contains 16 residues. Losses at the gene ends were 6 bases for V and 6 bases for J; bases not matched to a gene: 14. This chain's CDR3 is CASRNVQGALKNGYTF. CDR3 DNA: TGTGCCAGCAGGAACGTACAGGGGGCGCTTAAGAATGGCTACACCTTC.

The rearrangement links TRBV3-1 (or the pseudogene TRBV3-2) to TRBJ2-5, with D tentatively TRBD1 (6 bases). With 4 bases removed from V and 5 bases from J, the gap between germline ends came to 17 bases. The length of the CDR3 is 15 residues. The V gene's germline CDR1 is LGHDT and CDR2 YNNKEL (reference sequence). The CDR3 protein is CASSPSSGAGETQYF. DNA for the CDR3: TGTGCCAGCAGCCCATCGTCAGGGGCTGGGGAGACCCAGTACTTC.

Note on this clone: An end of the junction differs from the germline gene, which may be a read error. V gene TRBV5-1 combines with J gene TRBJ1-3; tentatively, D is TRBD1 (6 bases). Germline values: CDR1 SGHRS, CDR2 YFSETQ. CDR3 size: 15 residues. The CDR3 DNA reads TGCGCCAGCAGCTTCTCCGGGACATCTGAAAACACCATATATTTT. Its protein is CASSFSGTSENTIYF.

The chain links TRBV5-1 to TRBJ2-7; the match to TRBD2 covers 8 bases. The CDR3 consists of 17 residues. CDR1 and CDR2 from the germline V gene are SGHRS and YFSETQ. V lost 0 bases, J lost 1 base, and 9 bases stayed unmatched. This CDR3 reads CASSLAGRGASSYEQYF. DNA for the CDR3: TGCGCCAGCAGCTTGGCCGGGCGGGGGGCCTCATCCTACGAGCAGTACTTC. Complete variable domain (other parts from reference TRBV5-1 and TRBJ2-7): KAGVTQTPRYLIKTRGQQVTLSCSPISGHRSVSWYQQTPGQGLQFLFEYFSETQRNKGNFPGRFSGRQFSNSRSEMNVSTLELGDSALYLCASSLAGRGASSYEQYFGPGTRLTVT.

The rearrangement links TRBV4-2 to TRBJ1-1; 9 nucleotides match TRBD1. CDR3 length: 18 residues. In germline, CDR1 is LGHNA, CDR2 YNFKEQ. Trimming took 5 bases from V and 6 from J; bases not matched to a gene: 19. The chain's CDR3 is CASSVTPGQGFLSAEAFF. The CDR3 nucleotides read TGTGCCAGCAGCGTGACTCCGGGACAGGGTTTTCTATCCGCTGAAGCTTTCTTT.

The J gene is TRBJ2-7, the V gene TRBV7-2; TRBD2 is a possible D gene (6 bases). V was cut by 2 bases and J by 7 bases, with 27 bases left in between. The CDR3 totals 18 residues. Germline loops: CDR1 SGHTA, CDR2 FQGNSA. The CDR3 loop reads CASSLISGMRHRGTEQYF. CDR3 coding DNA: TGTGCCAGCAGCTTAATTTCGGGTATGCGACATCGGGGGACGGAGCAGTACTTC.

The chain employs TRBV19 and TRBJ1-5, with TRBD1 matching over 7 bases. The CDR3 sequence is 15 residues long. Looked up from germline, CDR1 is LNHDA and CDR2 is SQIVND (reference sequence). With V trimmed by 5 bases and J by 3 bases, 7 bases remained unmatched. As DNA, the CDR3 is TGTGCCAGTAGTGCGCAGGGACAGAACAATCAGCCCCAGCATTTT. Its protein product is CASSAQGQNNQPQHF.

V usage is TRBV5-1 and J usage is TRBJ2-7; TRBD2 aligns across 8 bases. J gave up 0 bases and V 0 bases, and 8 bases lay outside the gene matches. The CDR3 contains 17 residues. In germline, CDR1 is SGHRS, CDR2 YFSETQ. Written as DNA, the CDR3 is TGCGCCAGCAGCTTGGAGCCTAGCGGGCCGAGCTCCTACGAGCAGTACTTC. It encodes CASSLEPSGPSSYEQYF.